Shown below are 26 T cell receptor beta chains from a single sample sequenced in a study of identical twins. MiXCR, run by TCRdb on the 5' RACE reads, gives a single entry per CDR3 protein. Here the sample spans 400,000 to 500,000 distinct CDR3 sequences, less than 20% being singletons. The sequencing sample was made of naive T cells sorted from blood. The receptors come from a man aged 50 or older in good health.

This rearrangement joins TRBV20-1 to TRBJ2-7, with D tentatively TRBD1 (5 bases). V dropped 2 bases and J dropped 4 bases, with 9 bases sitting between them. The germline V gene encodes CDR1 DFQATT and CDR2 SNEGSKA (reference sequence). The CDR3 has 12 amino acids. This CDR3 is CSARFQGYEQYF. DNA for the CDR3: TGCAGTGCTAGATTCCAGGGTTACGAGCAGTACTTC.

The chain carries TRBV12-3 or TRBV12-4 and TRBJ2-1; TRBD2 matches 8 bases. Trimming at V came to 6 bases and at J to 12 bases, leaving 13 bases not matched to a gene. The CDR3 consists of 14 residues. The CDR3 loop reads CASSRAGAMGGQFF. CDR3 nucleotides: TGTGCCAGCAGCCGAGCGGGAGCCATGGGTGGGCAGTTCTTC.

The rearrangement joins TRBV7-3 to TRBJ2-4, with no clear D. V was clipped by 2 bases and J by 8 bases, with 10 bases between them. The CDR3 is 13 residues long. Germline V CDR1 and CDR2: SGHTA, FQGTGA. The CDR3 nucleotides read TGTGCCAGCAGCTTATATGCTGCGGACATTCAGTACTTC. Amino acids: CASSLYAADIQYF. The whole variable domain, filled in from reference TRBV7-3 and TRBJ2-4, reads GAGVSQTPSNKVTEKGKYVELRCDPISGHTALYWYRQSLGQGPEFLIYFQGTGAADDSGLPNDRFFAVRPEGSVSTLKIQRTERGDSAVYLCASSLYAADIQYFGAGTRLSVL.

This clonotype was counted between two and nine times. The chain carries TRBV7-2 and TRBJ2-2; D is perhaps TRBD1 (5 bases). The CDR3 sequence is 17 residues long. From germline, CDR1 is SGHTA and CDR2 FQGNSA. V dropped 3 bases and J dropped 2 bases, with 16 bases sitting between them. The CDR3 DNA reads as TGTGCCAGCAGCTTCTTGGACAACTCACGCAACACCGGGGAGCTGTTTTTT. Protein sequence: CASSFLDNSRNTGELFF.

This clonotype has only a few counts. The V call is TRBV28, the J call TRBJ2-7; 7 bases are shared with TRBD2. This CDR3 has 14 amino acids. Germline CDR1 is MDHEN and CDR2 is SYDVKM. With V trimmed by 4 bases and J by 5 bases, 8 bases remained unmatched. This CDR3 reads CASSSPWGGNEQYF. CDR3 bases: TGTGCCAGCAGTTCCCCCTGGGGGGGGAACGAGCAGTACTTC.

This clonotype was counted a single time. A junction end diverges from the germline sequence, so it may reflect a read error. The chain recombines TRBV7-2 with TRBJ2-2, with 7 bases matching TRBD2. Per the germline V gene, CDR1 is SGHTA and CDR2 is FQGNSA. The CDR3 contains 14 residues. CDR3 sequence (DNA): TGTGCCAGCAGTACCGGGACTAAAACCGGGAAGCTGTTTTTT. Translating it yields CASSTGTKTGKLFF.

This sequence joins TRBV15 and TRBJ2-1; D is possibly TRBD2 (7 bases). Germline V gives CDR1 LNHNV, CDR2 YYDKDF (reference sequence). The CDR3 contains 20 residues. V was clipped by 6 bases and J by 0 bases, with 27 bases between them. The CDR3 reads CATRQYPLGAGGSSYNEQFF. CDR3 in DNA: TGTGCCACCAGACAATACCCCCTGGGGGCTGGCGGGAGCTCCTACAATGAGCAGTTCTTC.

The J gene is TRBJ1-5, the V gene TRBV12-3 or TRBV12-4, with D perhaps matching TRBD1 (5 bases). This CDR3 has 17 residues. Between the trimmed V and J ends, which lost 4 bases and 1 base, there was a span of 17 bases. The DNA for the CDR3 is TGTGCCAGCAGTTCCCCCCAGGGATTCCCAAGCAATCAGCCCCAGCATTTT. This codes for CASSSPQGFPSNQPQHF.

V gene TRBV20-1 combines with J gene TRBJ2-7; 7 bases align to TRBD1. Germline V gene sequence: CDR1 DFQATT, CDR2 SNEGSKA (reference sequence). The V segment lost 5 bases and the J segment 3 bases; nucleotides outside the gene matches: 10. CDR3 length equals 14 residues. CDR3 sequence: CSAFAGTEIYEQYF. The CDR3 DNA follows: TGCAGTGCTTTCGCCGGGACAGAGATCTACGAGCAGTACTTC.

The table lists this clonotype with a few counts. The J gene is TRBJ1-5, the V gene TRBV5-5; TRBD1 matches 7 bases. Germline V lookup: CDR1 SGHKS, CDR2 YYEKEE (reference sequence). This CDR3 has 18 amino acids. The ends lost 2 bases at V and 4 bases at J; junction bases unmatched: 15. This CDR3 is CASSLYVLRQGGNQPQHF. The CDR3 nucleotides read TGTGCCAGCAGCTTATATGTTTTACGACAGGGTGGGAATCAGCCCCAGCATTTT.

This chain joins TRBV5-6 and TRBJ2-3, with a weak D call TRBD1 (6 bases). This CDR3 spans 13 amino acids. V shed 3 bases and J shed 4 bases, with 9 bases lying between them. CDR1 is SGHDT and CDR2 is YYEEEE in the germline V gene. CDR3 DNA sequence: TGTGCCAGCAGCTCACAGGGACCAGATACGCAGTATTTT. Its protein is CASSSQGPDTQYF.

This clonotype occurred many times. CDR3 nucleotides: TGCGCCAGCAGCTGGGCAGGGGTGGACACCGGGGAGCTGTTTTTT. Protein: CASSWAGVDTGELFF. The chain carries TRBV5-1 and TRBJ2-2; D may be TRBD1 (6 bases). The CDR3 length is 15 residues. The V gene lost 3 bases and the J gene lost 3 bases, with 12 bases spanning the gap. CDR1 and CDR2 (germline): SGHRS, YFSETQ.

The chain links TRBV3-1 to TRBJ1-4; weak D call: TRBD1 (5 bases). This CDR3 contains 15 residues. Germline CDR1 is LGHDT and CDR2 is YNNKEL (reference sequence). Trimming cost V 4 bases and J 4 bases, with 13 bases left between them. CDR3 loop: CASSPQTVFNEKLFF. The DNA for the CDR3 is TGTGCCAGCAGCCCTCAGACAGTCTTTAATGAAAAACTGTTTTTT. The full variable domain, in which reference TRBV3-1 and TRBJ1-4 provide the parts outside the CDR3, is DTAVSQTPKYLVTQMGNDKSIKCEQNLGHDTMYWYKQDSKKFLKIMFSYNNKELIINETVPNRFSPKSPDKAHLNLHINSLELGDSAVYFCASSPQTVFNEKLFFGSGTQLSVL.

The sample holds many counts of this clonotype. The J gene is TRBJ2-2, the V gene TRBV10-2; D not resolved. Germline CDR1 and CDR2: WSHSY and SAAADI. V was trimmed by 9 bases and J by 1 base, leaving 15 bases between them. This CDR3 is built from 15 residues. CDR3 sequence (DNA): TGCGCCAGTCAACCCGCGGAGTTGAACACCGGGGAGCTGTTTTTT. This gives the protein CASQPAELNTGELFF.

This chain joins TRBV5-1 and TRBJ2-5; 7 bases map to TRBD2. CDR1 SGHRS and CDR2 YFSETQ come from the germline V gene. V gave up 7 bases and J gave up 2 bases; unmatched junction bases: 8. This CDR3 is built from 14 residues. The CDR3 DNA is TGCGCCAGCCAAATCTCGGGGGGACAAGAGACCCAGTACTTC. Amino acids: CASQISGGQETQYF.

This clonotype appeared a few times. V usage is TRBV15 and J usage is TRBJ2-3, with D unclear. The CDR3 spans 13 residues. Germline V gene data show CDR1 as LNHNV and CDR2 as YYDKDF (reference sequence). V was clipped by 0 bases and J by 4 bases, with 5 bases between them. The CDR3 sequence: CATSRESADTQYF. In DNA, the CDR3 is TGTGCCACCAGCAGAGAATCCGCAGATACGCAGTATTTT.

This clonotype was picked up a small number of times. This chain links TRBV4-3 with TRBJ2-2; 11 bases agree with TRBD1. In germline, CDR1 is LGHNA, CDR2 YSLEER. With 0 bases clipped from V and 5 bases from J, the junction kept 11 bases outside the gene matches. CDR3 length: 19 amino acids. CDR3: CASSQDAPLGTGGTGELFF. DNA of the CDR3: TGCGCCAGCAGCCAAGATGCGCCGCTTGGGACAGGGGGAACCGGGGAGCTGTTTTTT.

This clonotype was detected many times. The chain links TRBV6-5 to TRBJ1-1; D gene ambiguous. The V and J ends lost 0 bases and 1 base respectively, with 12 bases between them. The CDR3 runs 16 residues. Germline CDR1 is MNHEY and CDR2 is SVGAGI. Written as DNA, the CDR3 is TGTGCCAGCAGTTACTCTCGGGGTCCTCCGAACACTGAAGCTTTCTTT. Translated, it gives CASSYSRGPPNTEAFF.

This clonotype was found many times. V is TRBV25-1 and J is TRBJ1-2; weak D call: TRBD1 (6 bases). Germline V CDR1 and CDR2: MGHDK, SYGVNS. This CDR3 region has 13 residues. Trimming took 2 bases from V and 3 from J, leaving 7 bases between them. The CDR3 coding sequence is TGTGCCAGCAGTGAACACAGGGACTATGGCTACACCTTC. It encodes CASSEHRDYGYTF.

The chain links TRBV12-3 or TRBV12-4 to TRBJ2-5, with D possibly called TRBD1 or TRBD2 (5 bases each). There are 16 residues in the CDR3. V was trimmed by 8 bases and J by 2 bases, leaving 21 bases between them. The DNA for the CDR3 is TGTGCCAGCGGCTTCAGAGGGCTGGACACACAAGAGACCCAGTACTTC. It is translated as CASGFRGLDTQETQYF.

The J gene is TRBJ1-1, the V gene TRBV2; D uncertain. This CDR3 has 11 residues. Per germline, CDR1 SNHLY and CDR2 FYNNEI. V was cut by 6 bases and J by 8 bases, with 10 bases left in between. The CDR3 DNA follows: TGTGCCAGCAGGGGAAGGCCCGAAGCTTTCTTT. Its protein product is CASRGRPEAFF.

V usage is TRBV12-5 and J usage is TRBJ2-6; D ambiguous. The CDR3 runs to 13 residues. Trimming shortened V by 5 bases and J by 0 bases, and 2 bases separated the two germline ends. Germline lookup yields CDR1 LGHNT and CDR2 FRNRAP. CDR3 sequence reads: CASGVSGANVLTF. For the CDR3, the DNA is TGTGCTAGTGGTGTCTCTGGGGCCAACGTCCTGACTTTC.

This chain connects TRBV5-1 to TRBJ1-1, with 7 bases aligning to TRBD1. After removal of 2 bases from V and 3 bases from J, the junction contained 7 bases not matched to a gene. The CDR3 has 15 amino acids. From germline, CDR1 is SGHRS and CDR2 YFSETQ. CDR3 amino acids: CASSFQGEVDTEAFF. The CDR3 DNA sequence: TGCGCCAGCAGCTTCCAGGGGGAGGTCGACACTGAAGCTTTCTTT.

Ten or more counts support this clonotype. The rearrangement links TRBV6-4 to TRBJ2-3; D unresolved. CDR3 length: 14 amino acids. CDR1 MRHNA and CDR2 SNTAGT come from the germline V gene. V gave up 4 bases and J gave up 1 base, with 9 bases separating them. The DNA for the CDR3 is TGTGCCAGCAGTGTGGCAGGCCGCACAGATACGCAGTATTTT. Its translation is CASSVAGRTDTQYF.

This clonotype was seen many times. The J gene is TRBJ2-3, the V gene TRBV20-1, with 11 nucleotides matching TRBD2. The V and J ends lost 4 bases and 1 base, in that order; junction bases with no gene match: 4. Germline assignment: CDR1 DFQATT and CDR2 SNEGSKA (reference sequence). CDR3 size: 15 residues. As DNA, the CDR3 is TGCAGTGCTACCGGGACTAGCGGACGCACAGATACGCAGTATTTT. Translating it yields CSATGTSGRTDTQYF.

This chain links TRBV4-1 with TRBJ2-5; 9 bases are a match to TRBD2. The CDR3 has 16 amino acids. Germline-derived CDR1 and CDR2 are MGHRA and YSYEKL. J gave up 3 bases and V 0 bases, and 5 bases lay outside the gene matches. The CDR3 protein is CASSQELSGGKETQYF. As DNA, the CDR3 is TGCGCCAGCAGCCAAGAGTTGAGCGGGGGGAAAGAGACCCAGTACTTC.